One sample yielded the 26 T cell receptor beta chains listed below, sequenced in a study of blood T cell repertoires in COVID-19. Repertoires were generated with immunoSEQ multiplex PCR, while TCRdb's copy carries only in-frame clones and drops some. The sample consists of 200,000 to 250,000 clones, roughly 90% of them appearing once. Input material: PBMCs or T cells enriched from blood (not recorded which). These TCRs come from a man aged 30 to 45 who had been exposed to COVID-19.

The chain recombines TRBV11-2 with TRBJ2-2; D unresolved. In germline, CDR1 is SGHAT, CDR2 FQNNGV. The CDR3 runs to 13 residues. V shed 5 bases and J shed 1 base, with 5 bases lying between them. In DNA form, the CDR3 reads TGTGCCAGCAGCCCTTTGAACACCGGGGAGCTGTTTTTT. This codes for CASSPLNTGELFF.

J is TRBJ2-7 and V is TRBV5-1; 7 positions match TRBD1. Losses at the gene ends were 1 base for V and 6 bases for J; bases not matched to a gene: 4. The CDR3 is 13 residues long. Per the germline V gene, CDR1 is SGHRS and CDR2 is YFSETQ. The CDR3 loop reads CASSLNTGAEQYF. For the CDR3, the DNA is TGCGCCAGCAGCTTGAATACAGGGGCCGAGCAGTACTTC.

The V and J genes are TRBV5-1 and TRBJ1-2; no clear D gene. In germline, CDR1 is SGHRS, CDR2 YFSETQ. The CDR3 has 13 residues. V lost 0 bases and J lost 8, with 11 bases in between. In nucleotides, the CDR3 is TGCGCCAGCAGCTTGGAAGGGCCGGGAGGCTACACCTTC. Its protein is CASSLEGPGGYTF.

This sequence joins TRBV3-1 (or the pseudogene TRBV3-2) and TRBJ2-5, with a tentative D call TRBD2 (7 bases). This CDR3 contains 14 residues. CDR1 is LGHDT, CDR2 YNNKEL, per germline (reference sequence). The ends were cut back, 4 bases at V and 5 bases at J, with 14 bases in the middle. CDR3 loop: CASSLTGGRETQYF. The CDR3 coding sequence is TGTGCCAGCAGCCTGACGGGGGGCCGGGAGACCCAGTACTTC.

CDR3 sequence (DNA): TGTGCCATCAGTGAGTCGGGGACACTTATTGACTACACCTTC. Its translation is CAISESGTLIDYTF. The chain is built from TRBV10-3 and TRBJ1-2, with D tentatively TRBD1 (6 bases). The CDR3 runs 14 residues. Trimming took off 0 bases at V and 10 bases at J, with 15 bases between the two ends. Germline V gene data show CDR1 as ENHRY and CDR2 as SYGVKD.

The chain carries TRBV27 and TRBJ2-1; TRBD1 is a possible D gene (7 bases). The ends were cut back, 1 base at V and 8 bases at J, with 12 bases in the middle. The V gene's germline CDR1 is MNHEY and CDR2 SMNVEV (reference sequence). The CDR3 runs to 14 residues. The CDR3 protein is CASSLYRGGDEQFF. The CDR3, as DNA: TGTGCCAGCAGTTTATACAGGGGAGGAGATGAGCAGTTCTTC.

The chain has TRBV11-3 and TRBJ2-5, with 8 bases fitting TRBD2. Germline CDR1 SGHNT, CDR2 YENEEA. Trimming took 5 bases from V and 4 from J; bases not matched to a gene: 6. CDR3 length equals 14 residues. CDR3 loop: CASSLRGGVETQYF. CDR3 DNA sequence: TGTGCCAGCAGCCTACGGGGGGGCGTAGAGACCCAGTACTTC.

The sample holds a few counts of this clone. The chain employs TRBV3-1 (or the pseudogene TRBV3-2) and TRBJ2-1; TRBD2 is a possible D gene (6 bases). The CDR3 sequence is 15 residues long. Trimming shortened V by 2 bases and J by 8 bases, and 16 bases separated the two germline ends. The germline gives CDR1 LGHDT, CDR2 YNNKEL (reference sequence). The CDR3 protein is CASSQRDSIDDEQFF. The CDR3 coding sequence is TGTGCCAGCAGCCAAAGGGACTCTATTGACGATGAGCAGTTCTTC.

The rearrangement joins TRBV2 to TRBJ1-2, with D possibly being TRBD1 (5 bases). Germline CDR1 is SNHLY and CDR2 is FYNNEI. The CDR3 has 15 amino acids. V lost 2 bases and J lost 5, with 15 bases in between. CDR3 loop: CASSERMAGFYGYTF. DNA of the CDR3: TGTGCCAGCAGTGAAAGGATGGCAGGGTTTTATGGCTACACCTTC.

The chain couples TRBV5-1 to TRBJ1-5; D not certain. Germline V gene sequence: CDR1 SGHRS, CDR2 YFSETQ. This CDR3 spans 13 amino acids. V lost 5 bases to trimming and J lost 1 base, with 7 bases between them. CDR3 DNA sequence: TGCGCCAGCAGGGCGGAAAGCAATCAGCCCCAGCATTTT. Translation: CASRAESNQPQHF.

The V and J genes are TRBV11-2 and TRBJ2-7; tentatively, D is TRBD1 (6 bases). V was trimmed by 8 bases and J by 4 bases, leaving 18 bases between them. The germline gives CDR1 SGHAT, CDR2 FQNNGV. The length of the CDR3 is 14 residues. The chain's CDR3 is CASQLTGQGYEQYF. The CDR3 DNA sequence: TGTGCCAGCCAATTGACAGGCCAGGGGTACGAGCAGTACTTC.

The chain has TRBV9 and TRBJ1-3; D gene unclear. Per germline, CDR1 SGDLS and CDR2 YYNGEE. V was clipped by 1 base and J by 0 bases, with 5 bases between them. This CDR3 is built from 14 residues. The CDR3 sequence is CASSVQISGNTIYF. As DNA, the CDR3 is TGTGCCAGCAGCGTACAAATCTCTGGAAACACCATATATTTT.

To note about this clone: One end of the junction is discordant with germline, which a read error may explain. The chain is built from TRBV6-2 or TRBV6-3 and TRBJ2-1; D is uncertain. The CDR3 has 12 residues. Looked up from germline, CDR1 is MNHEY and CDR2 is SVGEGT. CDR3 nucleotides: TGTGCCAGCAGTGTCTCCCACAATGAGCAGTTCTTC. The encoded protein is CASSVSHNEQFF.

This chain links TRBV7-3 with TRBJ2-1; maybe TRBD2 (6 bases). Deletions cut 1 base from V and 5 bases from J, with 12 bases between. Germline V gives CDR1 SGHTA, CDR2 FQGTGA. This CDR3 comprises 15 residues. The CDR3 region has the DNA TGTGCCAGCAGCTTAAATGGAGGGTCGGACAATGAGCAGTTCTTC. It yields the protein CASSLNGGSDNEQFF.

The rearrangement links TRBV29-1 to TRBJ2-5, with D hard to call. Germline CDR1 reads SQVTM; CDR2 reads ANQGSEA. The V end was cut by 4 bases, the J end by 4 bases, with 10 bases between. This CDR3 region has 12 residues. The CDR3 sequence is CSVVPLGETQYF. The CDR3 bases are TGCAGCGTTGTTCCCCTAGGAGAGACCCAGTACTTC.

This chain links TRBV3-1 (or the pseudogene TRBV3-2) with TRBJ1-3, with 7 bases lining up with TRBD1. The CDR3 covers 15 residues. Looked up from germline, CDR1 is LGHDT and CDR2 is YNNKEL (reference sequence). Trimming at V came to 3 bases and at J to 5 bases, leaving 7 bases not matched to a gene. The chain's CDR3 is CASSHSPTGRNTIYF. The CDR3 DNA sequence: TGTGCCAGCAGCCACTCCCCGACAGGGCGAAACACCATATATTTT.

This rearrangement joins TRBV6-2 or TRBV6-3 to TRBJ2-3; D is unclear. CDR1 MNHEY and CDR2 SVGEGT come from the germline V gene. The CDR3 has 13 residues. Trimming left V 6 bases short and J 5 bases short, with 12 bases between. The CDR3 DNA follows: TGTGCCAGCAGCTTCCGGTCCCGAGATACGCAGTATTTT. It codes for CASSFRSRDTQYF.

The CDR3 protein is CASSRTADGYTF. The CDR3 region has the DNA TGTGCCAGCAGCCGGACAGCGGATGGCTACACCTTC. The chain links TRBV3-1 (or the pseudogene TRBV3-2) to TRBJ1-2; TRBD1 might be the D (6 bases). Per germline, CDR1 LGHDT and CDR2 YNNKEL (reference sequence). This CDR3 has 12 amino acids. Trimming pared 4 bases from V and 6 bases from J, leaving 9 bases between.

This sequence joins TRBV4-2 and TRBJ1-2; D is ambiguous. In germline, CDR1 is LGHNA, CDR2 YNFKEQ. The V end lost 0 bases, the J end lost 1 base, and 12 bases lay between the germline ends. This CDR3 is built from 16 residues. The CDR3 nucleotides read TGTGCCAGCAGCCAAGAGAGGAGGGTGATTAACTATGGCTACACCTTC. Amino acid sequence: CASSQERRVINYGYTF.

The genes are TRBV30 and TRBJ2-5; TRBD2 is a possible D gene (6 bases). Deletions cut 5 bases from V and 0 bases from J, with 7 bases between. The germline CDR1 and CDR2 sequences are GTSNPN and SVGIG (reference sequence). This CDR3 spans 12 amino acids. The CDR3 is CAWGDYQETQYF. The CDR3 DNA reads TGTGCCTGGGGGGACTACCAAGAGACCCAGTACTTC.

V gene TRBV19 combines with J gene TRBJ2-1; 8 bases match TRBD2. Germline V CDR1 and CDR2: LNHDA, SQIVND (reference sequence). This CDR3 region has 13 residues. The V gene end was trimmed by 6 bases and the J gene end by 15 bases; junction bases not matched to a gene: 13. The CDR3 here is CASRPVPGLGLFF. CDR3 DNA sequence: TGTGCCAGTAGACCCGTCCCGGGACTAGGATTGTTCTTC.

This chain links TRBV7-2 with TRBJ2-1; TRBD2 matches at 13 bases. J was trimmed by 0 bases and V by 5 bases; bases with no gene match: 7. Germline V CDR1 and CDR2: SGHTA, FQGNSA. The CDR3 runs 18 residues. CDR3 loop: CASSLTSGGSSSYNEQFF. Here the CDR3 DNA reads TGTGCCAGCAGCCTGACTAGCGGGGGGTCCAGCTCCTACAATGAGCAGTTCTTC.

The CDR3 DNA is TGTGCCAGTAGCTTAACAGGGGAAGATACGCAGTATTTT. Translated: CASSLTGEDTQYF. The V gene is TRBV19, the J gene TRBJ2-3; 7 bases match TRBD1. The V gene's germline CDR1 is LNHDA and CDR2 SQIVND (reference sequence). V gave up 6 bases and J gave up 5 bases; unmatched junction bases: 5. CDR3 length: 13 amino acids.

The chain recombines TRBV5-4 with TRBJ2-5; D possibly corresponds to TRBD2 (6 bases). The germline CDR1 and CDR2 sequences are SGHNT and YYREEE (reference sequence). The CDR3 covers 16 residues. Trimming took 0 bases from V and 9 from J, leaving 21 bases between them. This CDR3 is CASSLDASKPPGAQYF. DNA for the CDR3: TGTGCCAGCAGCTTGGATGCTAGCAAGCCCCCGGGGGCCCAGTACTTC.

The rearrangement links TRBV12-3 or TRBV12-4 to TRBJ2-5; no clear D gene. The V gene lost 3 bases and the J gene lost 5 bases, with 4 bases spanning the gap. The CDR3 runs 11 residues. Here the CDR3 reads CASSFYETQYF. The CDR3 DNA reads TGTGCCAGCAGTTTTTATGAGACCCAGTACTTC.

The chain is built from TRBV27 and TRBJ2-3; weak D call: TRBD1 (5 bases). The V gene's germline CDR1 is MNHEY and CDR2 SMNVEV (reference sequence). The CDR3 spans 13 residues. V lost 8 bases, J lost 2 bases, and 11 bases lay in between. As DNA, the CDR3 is TGTGCCAGCTGGGGCGTGGACACAGATACGCAGTATTTT. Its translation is CASWGVDTDTQYF.